This TCR beta chain appears in the sequencing data of a study of regulatory and conventional T cells in RAG deficiency. Libraries were prepared by immunoSEQ multiplex PCR; TCRdb keeps only in-frame clonotypes and omits some of them. The table includes 25,000 to 35,000 clones, about nine tenths detected once. Blood CD4+ CD25-high CD127-low regulatory T cells supplied the genomic DNA template. These same records also appear under a second study, on regulatory T cells. That paper adds: The primer mix had 52 TRBV and 13 TRBJ primers.

The specimen sequenced was Tregs sorted from blood. The sequence derives from a human donor in good health.

Written as DNA, the CDR3 is TGTGCCAGCAGTGAAAACTATGGCTACACCTTC. Its translation: CASSENYGYTF. The chain is built from TRBV25-1 and TRBJ1-2, with unresolved D. The V gene's germline CDR1 is MGHDK and CDR2 SYGVNS. CDR3 length: 11 amino acids. Deletions cut 2 bases from V and 2 bases from J, with 0 bases between.